This T cell receptor (beta chain) is from a study of T cell repertoires in cytomegalovirus infection. Study background: From public TCR beta signatures came an indication of both CMV infection and matching HLA type.

Study-wide findings and caveats: Dominating the ex vivo response were HLA-C-restricted CMV-specific TCR beta clonotypes. Summed frequency of shared TCR beta families picked out CMV carriers who also had the relevant HLA.

Each CDR3 protein gets one entry after TCRdb re-called the reads with MiXCR. The sample consists of about 85,000 distinct CDR3 sequences, more than 40% of them appearing once. This clonotype was detected a few times. Its target is unknown. The TCR sequence derives from a human donor in good health (CMV status not recorded). Some clones in this sample may be carry-over from other donors' samples. The source material was CD8+ T cells from cultured PBMCs, sampled from culture after CMV antigen stimulation.

The CDR3 DNA is TGTGCCAGCAGCTTAGGGGTAACCTACGAGCAGTACTTC. Encoded protein: CASSLGVTYEQYF. The genes are TRBV11-2 and TRBJ2-7; D is unclear. The CDR3 has 13 amino acids. The V and J ends lost 1 base and 2 bases respectively, with 6 bases between them. The V gene's germline CDR1 is SGHAT and CDR2 FQNNGV.